This entry features one TCR beta chain sequence. The data belong to a study of blood T cell repertoires in COVID-19. TCRdb keeps only in-frame clones here, not all; method: immunoSEQ multiplex PCR. The sample records about 68,000 clones, approximately 85% being singletons. Germline V CDR1 and CDR2: KGHSH, LQKENI. The CDR3 runs to 15 residues. V shed 6 bases, J shed 5 bases, and the junction held 7 bases outside the gene matches. The sequenced material came from peripheral blood. This receptor was obtained from a man aged 50-59 years with acute or convalescent COVID-19. The rearrangement joins TRBV18 to TRBJ2-2, with 9 bases identical to TRBD2. The CDR3 loop reads CASSRTSAGTGELFF. The CDR3 DNA reads TGTGCCAGCTCGCGGACTAGCGCGGGAACCGGGGAGCTGTTTTTT.